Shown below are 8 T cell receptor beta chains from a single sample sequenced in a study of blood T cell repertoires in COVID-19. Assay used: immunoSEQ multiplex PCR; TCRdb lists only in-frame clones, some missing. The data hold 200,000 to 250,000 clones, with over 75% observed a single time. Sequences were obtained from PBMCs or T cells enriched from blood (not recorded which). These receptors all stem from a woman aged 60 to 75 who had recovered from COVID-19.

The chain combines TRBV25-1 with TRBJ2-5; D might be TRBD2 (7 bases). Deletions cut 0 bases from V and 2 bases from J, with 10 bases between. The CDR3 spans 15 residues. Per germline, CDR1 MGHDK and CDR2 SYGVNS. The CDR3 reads CASSEYGGLQETQYF. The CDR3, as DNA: TGTGCCAGCAGTGAATACGGGGGGCTTCAAGAGACCCAGTACTTC.

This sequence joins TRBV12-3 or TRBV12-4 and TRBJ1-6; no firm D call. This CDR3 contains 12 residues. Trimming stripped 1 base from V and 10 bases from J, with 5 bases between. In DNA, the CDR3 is TGTGCCAGCAGTTTAGAACTGTCACCCCTCCACTTT. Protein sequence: CASSLELSPLHF.

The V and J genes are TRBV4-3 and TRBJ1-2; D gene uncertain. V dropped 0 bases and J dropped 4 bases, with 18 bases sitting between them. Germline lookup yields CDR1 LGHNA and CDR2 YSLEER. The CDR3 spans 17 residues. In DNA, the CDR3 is TGCGCCAGCAGCCAAGATAGTGTCAGCGTAAAAATCTATGGCTACACCTTC. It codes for CASSQDSVSVKIYGYTF.

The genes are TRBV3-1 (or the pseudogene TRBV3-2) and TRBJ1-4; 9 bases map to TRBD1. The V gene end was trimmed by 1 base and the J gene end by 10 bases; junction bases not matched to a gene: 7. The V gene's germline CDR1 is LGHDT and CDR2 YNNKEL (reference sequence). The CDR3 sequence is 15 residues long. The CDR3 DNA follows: TGTGCCAGCAGCCAAGTACGGACAGGGGTGGCAAAACTGTTTTTT. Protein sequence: CASSQVRTGVAKLFF.

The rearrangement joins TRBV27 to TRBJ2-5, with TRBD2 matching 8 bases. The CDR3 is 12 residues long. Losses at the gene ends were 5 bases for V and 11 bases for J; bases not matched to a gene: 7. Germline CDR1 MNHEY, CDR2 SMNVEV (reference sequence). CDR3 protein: CASSGGTSSQYF. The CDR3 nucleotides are TGTGCCAGCAGTGGAGGGACTAGTTCACAGTACTTC.

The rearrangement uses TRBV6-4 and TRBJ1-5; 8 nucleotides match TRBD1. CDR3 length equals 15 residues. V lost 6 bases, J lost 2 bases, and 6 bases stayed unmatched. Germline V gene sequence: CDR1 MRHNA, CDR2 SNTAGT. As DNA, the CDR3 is TGTGCCAGCAGGACCAGGGGGCGTTGCAATCAGCCCCAGCATTTT. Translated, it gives CASRTRGRCNQPQHF.

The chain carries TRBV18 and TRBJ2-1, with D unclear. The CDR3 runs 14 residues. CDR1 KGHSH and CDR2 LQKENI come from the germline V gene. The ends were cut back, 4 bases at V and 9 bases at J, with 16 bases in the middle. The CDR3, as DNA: TGTGCCAGCTCACTCTCGGTAGGCGCAGGTGAGCAGTTCTTC. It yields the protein CASSLSVGAGEQFF.

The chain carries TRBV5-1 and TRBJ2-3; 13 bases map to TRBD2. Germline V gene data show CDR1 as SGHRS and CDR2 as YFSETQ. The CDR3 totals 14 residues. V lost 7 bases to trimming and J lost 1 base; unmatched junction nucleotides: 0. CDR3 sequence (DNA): TGCGCCAGCGGGACTAGCGGGGGCACAGATACGCAGTATTTT. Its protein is CASGTSGGTDTQYF.